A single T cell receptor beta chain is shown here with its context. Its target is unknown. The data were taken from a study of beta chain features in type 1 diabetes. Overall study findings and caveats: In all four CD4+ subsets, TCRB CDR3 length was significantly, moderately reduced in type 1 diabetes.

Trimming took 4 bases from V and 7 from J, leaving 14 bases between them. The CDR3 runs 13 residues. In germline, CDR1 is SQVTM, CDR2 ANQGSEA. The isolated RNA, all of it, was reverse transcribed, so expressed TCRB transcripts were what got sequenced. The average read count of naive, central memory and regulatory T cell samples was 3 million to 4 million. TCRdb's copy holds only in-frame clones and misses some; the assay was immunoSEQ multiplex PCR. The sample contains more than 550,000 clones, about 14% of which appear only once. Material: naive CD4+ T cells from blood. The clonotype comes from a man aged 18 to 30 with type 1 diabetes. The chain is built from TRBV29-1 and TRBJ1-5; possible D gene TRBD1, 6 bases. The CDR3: CSVGGGEGQPQHF. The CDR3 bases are TGCAGCGTTGGAGGGGGGGAGGGCCAGCCCCAGCATTTT.